Sequencing of this T cell receptor beta chain was carried out in a study of OX40 agonist ivuxolimab in advanced cancers. Here immunoSEQ multiplex PCR was the method, and the copy in TCRdb shows in-frame clones only, minus some. The table records about 40,000 clones, around 83% of them present only once. Peripheral blood came from all dose cohorts at three timepoints. The CDR3 loop spans 15 amino acids. Germline values: CDR1 MNHEY, CDR2 SVGAGI. V lost 5 bases to trimming and J lost 0 bases, with 11 bases between them. Sequencing was performed on CD4+ or CD8+ T cells sorted from blood, taken in a trial of the OX40 agonist ivuxolimab. This clonotype was sampled from an adult with an advanced solid tumor such as melanoma, head and neck, liver or kidney cancer. The rearrangement uses TRBV6-5 and TRBJ1-5; the D is unclear. CDR3 bases: TGTGCCAGCAGTCCAGTCGACGGTAGCAATCAGCCCCAGCATTTT. This encodes CASSPVDGSNQPQHF.